This TCR beta chain was captured by sequencing in a study of T cell responses to AZD1222 COVID-19 vaccine (dated by TCRdb to 2020 to 2023). General notes on the study: A total of 230 or so trial participants underwent TCR sequencing, of whom some 210 received two doses of AZD1222 and some 25 received two doses of the MenACWY control vaccine. Trial participants were enrolled by age into 18-55, 56-69 and 70-plus year subgroups, with roughly 160, 29 and 62 TCR-sequenced participants respectively. The research as a whole found: In the small 56-69-year group, the increase in depth fell short of significance, most likely because of low power. Nearly half of unique spike-specific TCRs reportedly recognized epitopes outside regions mutated in the B.1.351 and B.1.1.7 variants. After two AZD1222 doses, spike-specific TCR breadth and depth were significantly higher than at day 0 and than in MenACWY recipients. Conclusions about previously exposed vaccinees are limited, since just six AZD1222 recipients were seropositive for SARS-CoV-2 at baseline. Vaccine-associated CD4 TCRs spanned the whole spike protein, with dominant responses in regions 160-218 and 743-854. Participants were mostly white British, with more females than males. The authors suggested clonal diversity may have been underestimated. No day 14 peak-response samples were available, so repertoires were characterized only after the peak T cell response.

According to the germline V gene, CDR1 reads MNHEY and CDR2 reads SVGAGI. V is pared back by 7 bases and J by 3 bases, with 16 bases lying between the germline termini. The CDR3 runs 14 amino acids, cysteine and phenylalanine included. The read is trimmed to its CDR3 DNA, 42 bases read in frame from base 1. To note about this clone: Its antigen remains undetermined. No per-base quality is available; no much larger clone lies one base away.

The CDR3 regions of human TCRbeta chains were analyzed by immunosequencing. As for the original processing: Repertoire TCRs were matched against a reference library of SARS-CoV-2-specific TCRs generated with the MIRA antigen-specificity platform. Breadth meant the fraction of unique TCRs that were SARS-CoV-2-associated, whereas depth meant the fraction of total T cells that were SARS-CoV-2-associated. Using the MIRA data, every spike-specific TCR was mapped to the spike region that the TCR reacted to and assigned to either a CD4 or a CD8 class. Log10-transformed breadth and depth values were compared by one-way ANOVA with Sidak's multiple comparisons tests. TCRdb carries this immuneACCESS record with in-frame sequences only. Its versions omit some clonotypes, under half of them owing to an unresolved V gene in the studies checked, with the rest unexplained. V and J calls plus clone size are reproduced from that table; the DNA served to infer D and trimming. The table for this sample lists approximately 110,000 clones; about 92% of them were counted only once. The leading ten clones occupy 6% to 9% of the sample.

According to the study, the label for this sample's time point signals: about 28 days (+/-7) after the second vaccine dose. AZD1222 recipients whose second dose came at about 4 weeks and those whose second dose came at about 12 weeks were combined into one group, since spike-specific TCR depth and breadth did not differ between the two schedules. The vaccinee samples were drawn from two UK trials, COV001 and COV002, one of which was a single-blind randomized controlled phase 2/3 trial testing AZD1222 (ChAdOx1 nCoV-19) in healthy adults. For TCRbeta chain sequencing, PBMC samples were collected from trial participants at day 0 and at day 28 after the second dose.

The receptor's source is an adult who received the AZD1222 COVID-19 vaccine. The material sequenced was peripheral blood, taken 28 days after the second AZD1222 dose. The sequence links TRBV6-5 to TRBJ2-7; the D region is possibly TRBD1 or TRBD2, each matching across 6 bases. The CDR3 region has the sequence CASIGGRLFYEQYF. At the DNA level, the sequence is TGTGCCAGCATTGGGGGGCGTCTTTTCTACGAGCAGTACTTC.